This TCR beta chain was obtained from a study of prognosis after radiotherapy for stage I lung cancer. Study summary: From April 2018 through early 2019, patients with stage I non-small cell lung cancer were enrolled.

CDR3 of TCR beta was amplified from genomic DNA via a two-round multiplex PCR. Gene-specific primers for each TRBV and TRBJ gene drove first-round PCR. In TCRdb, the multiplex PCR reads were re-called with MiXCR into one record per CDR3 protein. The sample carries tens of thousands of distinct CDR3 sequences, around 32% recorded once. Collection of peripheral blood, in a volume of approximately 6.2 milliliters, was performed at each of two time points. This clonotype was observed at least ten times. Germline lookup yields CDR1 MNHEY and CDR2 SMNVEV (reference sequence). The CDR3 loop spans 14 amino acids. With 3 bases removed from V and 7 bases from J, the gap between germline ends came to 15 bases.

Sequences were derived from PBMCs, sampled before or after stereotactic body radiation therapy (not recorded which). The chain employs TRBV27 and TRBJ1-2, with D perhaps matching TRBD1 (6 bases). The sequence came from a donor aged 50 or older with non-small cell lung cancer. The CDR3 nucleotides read TGTGCCAGCAGTTTTGGGGGCTCCGCTAGTGGCTACACCTTC. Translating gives CASSFGGSASGYTF.